The sequence of this TCR beta chain was determined in a study of blood T cell repertoires in COVID-19. The protocol was immunoSEQ multiplex PCR, while the TCRdb copy is restricted to in-frame clones and leaves out a portion. The sample has approximately 250,000 clones, around 88% seen once. This clone was seen once. CDR1 and CDR2 from the germline V gene are SQVTM and ANQGSEA. This CDR3 comprises 13 residues. V trimming: 4 bases; J trimming: 4 bases; junction bases outside the gene matches: 5. The sample consisted of PBMCs or T cells enriched from blood (not recorded which). This TCR was recovered from a woman in her 40s with acute COVID-19. The genes are TRBV29-1 and TRBJ1-1; 8 nucleotides line up with TRBD1. The CDR3 DNA sequence: TGCAGCGTTGCGGGCAGGGGGCTCACTGAAGCTTTCTTT. This encodes CSVAGRGLTEAFF.